This T cell receptor beta chain comes out of a study of cytomegalovirus exposure and HLA in healthy donors. Study-level information: Roughly 85 million unique TCRs from HLA-typed donors made up an early data release.

PCR used 60 Vbeta primers and 13 Jbeta primers. Using immunoSEQ multiplex PCR, the repertoire was profiled, and TCRdb retains in-frame clones only, with some absent. The table records around 94,000 clones, about 75% of them present only once. Study results and limitations: Earlier analysis looked at TCR beta V segments, and most were productive about 90% or about 30% of the time.

Details on this clone: Its antigen is not known.

Germline assignment: CDR1 MNHNY and CDR2 SVGAGI (reference sequence). There are 15 residues in the CDR3. The ends lost 5 bases at V and 0 bases at J; junction bases unmatched: 7. This receptor was identified in a woman between 40 and 50 years old in good health and CMV-seronegative. The V call is TRBV6-6, the J call TRBJ2-7; 7 nucleotides line up with TRBD1. Sequencing was carried out using PBMCs. The CDR3 nucleotides are TGTGCCAGCAGTGAGGACAGGCGATACTCCTACGAGCAGTACTTC. It codes for CASSEDRRYSYEQYF.